Described below is a single T cell receptor beta chain sequence and its context. Its antigen is unknown. Some clones are missing from TCRdb's copy, which holds only in-frame ones; the method was immunoSEQ multiplex PCR. In the table there are around 130,000 clones, 70% to 90% of which are singletons. The sample belongs to a study of cytomegalovirus exposure and HLA in healthy donors. Study overall: The use of the same platform for the 100 to 150 validation repertoires and the approximately 670 first-cohort repertoires was reported by a later analysis. Study-wide results and caveats: A few CMV-associated chains were confirmed in vitro to be specific for CMV antigens. Across donors, most TCRs were seen rarely, yet some public ones were widespread. The study labeled 150 to 200 TCR beta chains cytomegalovirus-associated.

V gave up 4 bases and J gave up 3 bases, with 9 bases separating them. This CDR3 spans 12 amino acids. CDR1 and CDR2 from the germline V gene are SQVTM and ANQGSEA. The origin of this receptor is a woman aged 25-40 years in good health and CMV-seronegative. This chain links TRBV29-1 with TRBJ1-1; the D gene is possibly TRBD1 (5 bases). Sequencing was done on a sample of PBMCs. The chain's CDR3 is CSVVRVHTEAFF. The CDR3 region has the DNA TGCAGCGTTGTCAGGGTTCACACTGAAGCTTTCTTT.